Listed here are 19 T cell receptor beta chains from one sample, sequenced in a study of CD8 T cells in ankylosing spondylitis listed by TCRdb under 2017. The library came from 5' RACE. Sequencing took place on an Illumina HiSeq 2500. TCRdb applied fastp at Q25 and MiXCR to the public reads, then kept only in-frame beta chains. A single entry per CDR3 protein holds the most common genes and DNA from its merged rows. The table for this sample lists tens of thousands of distinct CDR3 sequences; approximately 5.3% of them were counted only once. The ten largest clones capture around 2% of the sample. Sequenced sample: blood, either unsorted or a sorted T cell fraction (not recorded which). The receptors were gathered from a male donor with ankylosing spondylitis or in good health (not recorded which).

This clonotype was counted many times. The V gene is TRBV4-3, the J gene TRBJ2-3; 10 bases fit TRBD1. V gave up 2 bases and J gave up 5 bases; unmatched junction bases: 4. The length of the CDR3 is 15 residues. Germline lookup yields CDR1 LGHNA and CDR2 YSLEER. In DNA form, the CDR3 reads TGCGCCAGCAGCCAACACGACAGGGGGCAAGATACGCAGTATTTT. It is translated as CASSQHDRGQDTQYF.

This clonotype was found many times. This sequence joins TRBV7-3 and TRBJ1-1; 7 bases map to TRBD1. V dropped 6 bases and J dropped 6; count of bases not matched to a gene: 7. Looked up from germline, CDR1 is SGHTA and CDR2 is FQGTGA. The CDR3 is made up of 13 amino acids. CDR3 sequence (DNA): TGTGCCAGCAGACGTCGGGACAGCCCTGAAGCTTTCTTT. It is translated as CASRRRDSPEAFF. Combining the CDR3 with reference TRBV7-3 and TRBJ1-1 gives the whole variable domain GAGVSQTPSNKVTEKGKYVELRCDPISGHTALYWYRQSLGQGPEFLIYFQGTGAADDSGLPNDRFFAVRPEGSVSTLKIQRTERGDSAVYLCASRRRDSPEAFFGQGTRLTVV.

This clonotype was observed at least ten times. The chain has TRBV10-3 and TRBJ1-1; D call uncertain. There are 13 residues in the CDR3. Germline lookup yields CDR1 ENHRY and CDR2 SYGVKD. Trimming took off 3 bases at V and 8 bases at J, with 13 bases between the two ends. This chain's CDR3 is CAISDRTGREAFF. The CDR3 coding sequence is TGTGCCATCAGTGATCGGACGGGCCGCGAAGCTTTCTTT.

This clonotype was observed many times. The chain employs TRBV12-3 or TRBV12-4 and TRBJ2-3; D gene ambiguous. V lost 3 bases to trimming and J lost 10 bases, with 23 bases between them. The CDR3 extends over 16 amino acids. The CDR3 nucleotides are TGTGCCAGCAGTTTTTACGTGGGAATTAAGGTAGAGTCGCAGTATTTT. This gives the protein CASSFYVGIKVESQYF.

This clonotype was observed at least ten times. V and J are TRBV6-1 and TRBJ2-3; TRBD2 might be the D (6 bases). CDR3 length equals 13 residues. Germline V gives CDR1 MNHNS, CDR2 SASEGT. Trimming left V 10 bases short and J 5 bases short, with 16 bases between. CDR3 sequence reads: CATQTSSVDTQYF. The CDR3 nucleotides read TGTGCCACCCAGACTAGTTCGGTAGATACGCAGTATTTT.

This clonotype was counted many times. This chain links TRBV29-1 with TRBJ2-7, with 11 bases identical to TRBD2. The germline CDR1 and CDR2 sequences are SQVTM and ANQGSEA. This CDR3 has 12 residues. After removal of 7 bases from V and 3 bases from J, the junction contained 2 bases not matched to a gene. CDR3 loop: CSATSGDYEQYF. The CDR3 DNA follows: TGCAGCGCGACTAGCGGGGACTACGAGCAGTACTTC.

The table lists this clonotype with many counts. V gene TRBV20-1 combines with J gene TRBJ2-1; D unresolved. Germline V CDR1 and CDR2: DFQATT, SNEGSKA (reference sequence). V dropped 3 bases and J dropped 7 bases, with 13 bases sitting between them. The CDR3 sequence is 13 residues long. This chain's CDR3 is CSARATLGNEQFF. DNA of the CDR3: TGCAGTGCTAGGGCCACCCTAGGGAATGAGCAGTTCTTC.

In this sample, this clonotype turned up many times. This chain's CDR3 is CASSHPRQGEQFF. The CDR3 DNA is TGTGCCAGCAGCCACCCGAGACAGGGTGAGCAGTTCTTC. J is TRBJ2-1 and V is TRBV14; 7 bases fit TRBD1. V was pared by 3 bases and J by 9 bases, with 5 bases of the junction left unmatched. The CDR3 consists of 13 residues. Germline loops: CDR1 SGHDN, CDR2 FVKESK. Full variable domain (rest looked up from reference TRBV14 and TRBJ2-1): EAGVTQFPSHSVIEKGQTVTLRCDPISGHDNLYWYRRVMGKEIKFLLHFVKESKQDESGMPNNRFLAERTGGTYSTLKVQPAELEDSGVYFCASSHPRQGEQFFGPGTRLTVL.

About this clonotype itself: A much larger clone sits a single nucleotide away, making a read error possible. This chain links TRBV4-3 with TRBJ2-1; D is possibly TRBD1 (5 bases). The CDR3 totals 14 residues. Looked up from germline, CDR1 is LGHNA and CDR2 is YSLEER. The CDR3 spells CASSQEQAYNAQFF. CDR3 sequence (DNA): TGCGCCAGCAGCCAAGAACAGGCCTACAATGCGCAGTTCTTC.

The table lists this clonotype with many counts. This sequence joins TRBV20-1 and TRBJ1-5, with D perhaps matching TRBD1 (5 bases). V lost 7 bases and J 5 bases, leaving 18 bases between the germline ends. CDR3 size: 14 residues. Germline assignment: CDR1 DFQATT and CDR2 SNEGSKA (reference sequence). Here the CDR3 DNA reads TGCAGTGTTAGCCATGGGGCTGGCGATCAGCCCCAGCATTTT. It encodes CSVSHGAGDQPQHF.

This clonotype occurred many times. The chain has TRBV30 and TRBJ2-1; possible D gene TRBD1, 5 bases. There are 14 residues in the CDR3. Per the germline V gene, CDR1 is GTSNPN and CDR2 is SVGIG (reference sequence). V shed 0 bases and J shed 4 bases, with 10 bases lying between them. CDR3 bases: TGTGCCTGGAGTGTAAGGGCAGGGTACAATGAGCAGTTCTTC. This encodes CAWSVRAGYNEQFF.

This clonotype has ten or more counts. The chain couples TRBV7-8 to TRBJ2-7, with no clear D. CDR3 size: 12 residues. Trimming removed 1 base from V and 2 bases from J, with 3 bases in between. In germline, CDR1 is SGHVS, CDR2 FQNEAQ. The CDR3 DNA sequence: TGTGCCAGCAGCTTAGACCCCTACGAGCAGTACTTC. As protein: CASSLDPYEQYF.

The table lists this clonotype with many counts. V is TRBV4-3 and J is TRBJ1-5; a possible D gene is TRBD1 (6 bases). The V end lost 0 bases, the J end lost 4 bases, and 13 bases lay between the germline ends. Germline V gene sequence: CDR1 LGHNA, CDR2 YSLEER. The CDR3 is 16 residues long. The CDR3 reads CASSQESGGANQPQHF. The CDR3 DNA is TGCGCCAGCAGCCAAGAATCTGGGGGGGCGAATCAGCCCCAGCATTTT.

This chain links TRBV30 with TRBJ2-2; D not certain. The CDR3 covers 14 residues. Trimming took 2 bases from V and 1 from J, leaving 8 bases between them. Germline CDR1 is GTSNPN and CDR2 is SVGIG (reference sequence). The CDR3 sequence: CAWSTGVNTGELFF. In DNA, the CDR3 is TGTGCCTGGAGTACCGGAGTGAACACCGGGGAGCTGTTTTTT.

This clonotype was seen repeatedly, ten times or more. The chain's CDR3 is CASSLKSGTGAEAFF. DNA for the CDR3: TGTGCCAGCAGCTTAAAATCCGGGACAGGGGCTGAAGCTTTCTTT. The chain links TRBV7-6 to TRBJ1-1, with 10 bases aligning to TRBD1. Per germline, CDR1 SGHVS and CDR2 FNYEAQ. The CDR3 is 15 residues long. Germline trimming cut 2 bases from V and 6 bases from J; bases unmatched to any gene: 6.

This clonotype was seen ten or more times. V usage is TRBV4-1 and J usage is TRBJ2-7, with 8 bases aligning to TRBD2. Germline CDR1 reads MGHRA; CDR2 reads YSYEKL. The CDR3 runs to 15 residues. Unmatched junction bases numbered 7, after V lost 4 bases and J lost 2 bases. The CDR3 sequence is CASSPLERGTYEQYF. CDR3 DNA sequence: TGCGCCAGCAGCCCTTTGGAGCGGGGGACCTACGAGCAGTACTTC.

This clonotype was observed many times. The V and J genes are TRBV18 and TRBJ2-2; 10 bases align to TRBD1. Looked up from germline, CDR1 is KGHSH and CDR2 is LQKENI. V lost 6 bases, J lost 6 bases, and 7 bases stayed unmatched. The CDR3 contains 15 residues. The CDR3 sequence is CASSSGTGASGELFF. The CDR3 DNA reads as TGTGCCAGCTCCTCCGGGACAGGGGCGTCCGGGGAGCTGTTTTTT.

This clonotype was seen at least ten times. This chain uses TRBV6-1 with TRBJ2-1, with no clear D. V gave up 4 bases and J gave up 5 bases, with 9 bases separating them. The length of the CDR3 is 13 residues. CDR1 is MNHNS, CDR2 SASEGT, per germline. CDR3 nucleotide sequence: TGTGCCAGCAGTGTGACGGGCAACAATGAGCAGTTCTTC. This translates into CASSVTGNNEQFF.

This clonotype was seen many times. The CDR3 here is CASSLAPAVNTGELFF. The CDR3 coding sequence is TGCGCCAGCAGCTTAGCTCCCGCCGTGAACACCGGGGAGCTGTTTTTT. The chain has TRBV5-1 and TRBJ2-2; D unclear. The germline V and J ends were trimmed by 2 bases and 1 base, with 12 bases remaining between them. There are 16 residues in the CDR3. Germline V lookup: CDR1 SGHRS, CDR2 YFSETQ.